This TCR beta chain was sequenced for a study of cytomegalovirus exposure and HLA in healthy donors. PCR involved 60 Vbeta and 13 Jbeta primers. Data came from immunoSEQ multiplex PCR; TCRdb stores just in-frame clones and leaves some out. The table lists over 100,000 clones, over 75% of them singletons. Points on this clone: One end of the junction fails to match germline, which may point to a read error.

Germline assignment: CDR1 MNHGY and CDR2 SAAAGT. The CDR3 is 16 residues long. The sequencing sample was made of PBMCs. This clonotype was obtained from a male donor in good health and CMV-seropositive. The J gene is TRBJ1-1, the V gene TRBV6-8; 7 bases agree with TRBD1. The CDR3 reads CASSFPTGRLNTEAFF. As DNA, the CDR3 is TGTGCCAGCAGTTTCCCGACAGGGCGGTTGAATACTGAAGCTTTCTTT.